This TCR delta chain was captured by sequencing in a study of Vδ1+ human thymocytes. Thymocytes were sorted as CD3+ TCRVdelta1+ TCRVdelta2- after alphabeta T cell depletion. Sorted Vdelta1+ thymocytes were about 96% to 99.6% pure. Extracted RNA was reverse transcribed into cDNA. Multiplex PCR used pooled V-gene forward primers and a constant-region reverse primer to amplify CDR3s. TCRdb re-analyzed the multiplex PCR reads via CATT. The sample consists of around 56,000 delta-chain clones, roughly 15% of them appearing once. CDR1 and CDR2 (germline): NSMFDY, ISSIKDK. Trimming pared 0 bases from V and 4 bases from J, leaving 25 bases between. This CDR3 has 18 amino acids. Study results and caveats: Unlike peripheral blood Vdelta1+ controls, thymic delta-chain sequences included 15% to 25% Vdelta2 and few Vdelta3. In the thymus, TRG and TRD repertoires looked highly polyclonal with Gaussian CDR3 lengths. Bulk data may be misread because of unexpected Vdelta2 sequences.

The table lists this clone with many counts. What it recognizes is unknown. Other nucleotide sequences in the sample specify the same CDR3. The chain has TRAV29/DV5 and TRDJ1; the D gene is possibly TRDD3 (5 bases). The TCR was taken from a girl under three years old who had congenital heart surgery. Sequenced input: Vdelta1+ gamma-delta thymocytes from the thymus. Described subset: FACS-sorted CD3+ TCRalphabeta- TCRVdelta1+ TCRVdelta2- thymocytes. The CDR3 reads CAASAIIEFGGDGDKLIF. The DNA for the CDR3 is TGTGCAGCAAGCGCGATCATAGAGTTCGGGGGCGACGGCGATAAACTCATCTTT.